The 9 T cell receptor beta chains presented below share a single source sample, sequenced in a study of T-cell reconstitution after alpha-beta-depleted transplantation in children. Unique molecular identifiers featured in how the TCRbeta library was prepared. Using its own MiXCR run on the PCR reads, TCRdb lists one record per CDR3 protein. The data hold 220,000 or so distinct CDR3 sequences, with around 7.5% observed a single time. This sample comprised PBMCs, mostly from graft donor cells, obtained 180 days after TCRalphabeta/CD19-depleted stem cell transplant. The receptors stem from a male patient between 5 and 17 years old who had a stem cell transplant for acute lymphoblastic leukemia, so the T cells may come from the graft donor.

The CDR3 DNA reads as TGTGCCAGCAGCTTAGCGGTGGGGGGCAATGAGCAGTTCTTC. It is translated as CASSLAVGGNEQFF. J is TRBJ2-1 and V is TRBV7-2; a weak D match, TRBD2 (6 bases). V shed 0 bases and J shed 6 bases, with 9 bases lying between them. CDR1 and CDR2 from the germline V gene are SGHTA and FQGNSA. This CDR3 is 14 amino acids long. Full variable domain (missing parts from reference TRBV7-2 and TRBJ2-1): GAGVSQSPSNKVTEKGKDVELRCDPISGHTALYWYRQSLGQGLEFLIYFQGNSAPDKSGLPSDRFSAERTGGSVSTLTIQRTQQEDSAVYLCASSLAVGGNEQFFGPGTRLTVL.

CDR3 amino acids: CASSPRISGSSYNEQFF. CDR3 nucleotides: TGTGCCAGTAGTCCCCGGATTAGCGGGAGCTCCTACAATGAGCAGTTCTTC. This chain links TRBV19 with TRBJ2-1; TRBD2 aligns across 9 bases. After removal of 5 bases from V and 0 bases from J, the junction contained 8 bases not matched to a gene. This CDR3 spans 17 amino acids. CDR1 LNHDA and CDR2 SQIVND come from the germline V gene (reference sequence).

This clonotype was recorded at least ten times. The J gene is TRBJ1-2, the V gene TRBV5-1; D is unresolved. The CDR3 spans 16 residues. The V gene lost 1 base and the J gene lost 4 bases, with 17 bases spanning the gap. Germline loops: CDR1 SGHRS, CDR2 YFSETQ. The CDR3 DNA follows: TGCGCCAGCAGCTTGTCGGTTGGACCCATCCTCTATGGCTACACCTTC. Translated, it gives CASSLSVGPILYGYTF.

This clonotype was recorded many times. CDR3 region: CASSLGGKTQYF. DNA for the CDR3: TGTGCCAGCAGTTTAGGTGGGAAGACCCAGTACTTC. This chain joins TRBV12-3 or TRBV12-4 and TRBJ2-5; D is undetermined. This CDR3 spans 12 amino acids. Trimming pared 1 base from V and 6 bases from J, leaving 6 bases between.

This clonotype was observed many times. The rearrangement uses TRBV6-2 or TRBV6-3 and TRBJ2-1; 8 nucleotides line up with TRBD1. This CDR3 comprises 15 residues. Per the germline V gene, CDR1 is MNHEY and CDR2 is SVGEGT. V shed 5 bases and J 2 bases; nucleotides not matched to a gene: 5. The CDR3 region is CASSEDRAAYNEQFF. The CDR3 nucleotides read TGTGCCAGCAGTGAGGACAGGGCGGCCTACAATGAGCAGTTCTTC.

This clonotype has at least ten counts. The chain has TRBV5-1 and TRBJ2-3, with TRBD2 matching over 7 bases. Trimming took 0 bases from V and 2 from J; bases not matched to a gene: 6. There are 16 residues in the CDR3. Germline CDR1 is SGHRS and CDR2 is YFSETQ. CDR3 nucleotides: TGCGCCAGCAGCTTGGCCGGGAGGCCCCTCACAGATACGCAGTATTTT. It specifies CASSLAGRPLTDTQYF.

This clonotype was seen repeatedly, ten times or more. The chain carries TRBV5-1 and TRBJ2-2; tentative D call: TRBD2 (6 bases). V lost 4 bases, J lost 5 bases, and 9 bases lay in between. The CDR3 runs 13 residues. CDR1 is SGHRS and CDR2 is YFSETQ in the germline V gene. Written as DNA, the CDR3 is TGCGCCAGCAGCGGAGGAGGGACCGGGGAGCTGTTTTTT. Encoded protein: CASSGGGTGELFF. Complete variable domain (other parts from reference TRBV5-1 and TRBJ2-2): KAGVTQTPRYLIKTRGQQVTLSCSPISGHRSVSWYQQTPGQGLQFLFEYFSETQRNKGNFPGRFSGRQFSNSRSEMNVSTLELGDSALYLCASSGGGTGELFFGEGSRLTVL.

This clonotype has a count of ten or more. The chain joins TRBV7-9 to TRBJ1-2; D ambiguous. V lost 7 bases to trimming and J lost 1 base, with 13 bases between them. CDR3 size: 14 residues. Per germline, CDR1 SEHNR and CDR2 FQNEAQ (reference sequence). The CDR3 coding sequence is TGTGCCAGCACCCCACCGGATTTTAACTATGGCTACACCTTC. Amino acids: CASTPPDFNYGYTF. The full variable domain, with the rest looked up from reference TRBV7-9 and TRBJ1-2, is DTGVSQNPRHKITKRGQNVTFRCDPISEHNRLYWYRQTLGQGPEFLTYFQNEAQLEKSRLLSDRFSAERPKGSFSTLEIQRTEQGDSAMYLCASTPPDFNYGYTFGSGTRLTVV.

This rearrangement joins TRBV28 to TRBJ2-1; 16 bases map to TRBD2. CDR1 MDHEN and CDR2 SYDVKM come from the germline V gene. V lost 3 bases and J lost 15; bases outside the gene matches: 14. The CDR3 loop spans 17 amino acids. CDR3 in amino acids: CASSFSDSKGLAGGRFF. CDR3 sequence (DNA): TGTGCCAGCAGTTTTTCAGATTCCAAGGGACTAGCGGGAGGGCGGTTCTTC.